These 21 T cell receptor beta chains were all obtained from the same sample, sequenced in a study of blood T cell repertoires in COVID-19. Profiling relied on immunoSEQ multiplex PCR, and the TCRdb table lists in-frame clones only, not all of them. The sample contains a few hundred thousand clones, approximately 90% of which appear only once. Source material: PBMCs or T cells enriched from blood (not recorded which). The receptors stem from a woman between 50 and 59 years old who had recovered from COVID-19.

The chain uses TRBV6-5 and TRBJ1-2, with 7 bases that match TRBD1. The V gene end was trimmed by 6 bases and the J gene end by 8 bases; junction bases not matched to a gene: 6. Germline V gene sequence: CDR1 MNHEY, CDR2 SVGAGI. The CDR3 length is 12 residues. The CDR3 bases are TGTGCCAGCAGAGCAACAGGGGTCGGCTACACCTTC. Amino acid sequence: CASRATGVGYTF.

The chain combines TRBV6-6 with TRBJ2-7; a weak D match, TRBD1 (6 bases). This CDR3 has 16 amino acids. V was clipped by 5 bases and J by 1 base, with 18 bases between them. Germline V gene sequence: CDR1 MNHNY, CDR2 SVGAGI (reference sequence). The chain's CDR3 is CASSPSGTKGSYEQYF. The CDR3 nucleotides read TGTGCCAGCAGTCCCTCCGGGACAAAGGGGTCCTACGAGCAGTACTTC.

The J gene is TRBJ2-1, the V gene TRBV7-6; TRBD1 aligns across 7 bases. This CDR3 has 15 residues. V shed 3 bases, J shed 4 bases, and the junction held 6 bases outside the gene matches. Germline V lookup: CDR1 SGHVS, CDR2 FNYEAQ. Here the CDR3 reads CASSFGRDSYNEQFF. The CDR3 region has the DNA TGTGCCAGCAGCTTCGGCCGGGACAGTTACAATGAGCAGTTCTTC.

This sequence joins TRBV7-2 and TRBJ1-2; TRBD1 agrees at 12 bases. Germline lookup yields CDR1 SGHTA and CDR2 FQGNSA. J was trimmed by 10 bases and V by 3 bases; bases with no gene match: 6. This CDR3 is 14 amino acids long. CDR3 protein: CASSFTGTGGPYTF. Here the CDR3 DNA reads TGTGCCAGCAGCTTTACCGGGACAGGGGGCCCCTACACCTTC.

This clone came up once. The chain uses TRBV5-5 and TRBJ1-2, with TRBD1 matching over 9 bases. The CDR3 runs to 16 residues. V was pared by 3 bases and J by 0 bases, with 6 bases of the junction left unmatched. Germline loops: CDR1 SGHKS, CDR2 YYEKEE (reference sequence). The CDR3 loop reads CASSYMDRGANYGYTF. For the CDR3, the DNA is TGTGCCAGCAGCTACATGGACAGGGGAGCTAACTATGGCTACACCTTC.

This clone was detected a few times. This chain uses TRBV28 with TRBJ2-7; tentative D call: TRBD1 (6 bases). CDR3 length: 13 residues. Trimming removed 2 bases from V and 3 bases from J, with 8 bases in between. Germline values: CDR1 MDHEN, CDR2 SYDVKM. For the CDR3, the DNA is TGTGCCAGCAGTTTAGGGGACAACTACGAGCAGTACTTC. Translated, it gives CASSLGDNYEQYF.

CDR3 in amino acids: CASSPGQVVHGYTF. The CDR3 bases are TGTGCCAGCAGCCCCGGACAGGTCGTACATGGCTACACCTTC. The genes are TRBV3-1 (or the pseudogene TRBV3-2) and TRBJ1-2, with TRBD1 matching over 7 bases. The CDR3 contains 14 residues. CDR1 LGHDT and CDR2 YNNKEL come from the germline V gene (reference sequence). V shed 4 bases and J 6 bases; nucleotides not matched to a gene: 8.

The chain uses TRBV5-4 and TRBJ1-1; D ambiguous. Germline loops: CDR1 SGHNT, CDR2 YYREEE (reference sequence). This CDR3 comprises 14 residues. Trimming took off 2 bases at V and 1 base at J, with 9 bases between the two ends. CDR3 protein: CASSFSPGNTEAFF. The DNA of the CDR3 is TGTGCCAGCAGCTTCTCCCCAGGGAACACTGAAGCTTTCTTT. The complete variable domain, with remaining parts taken from reference TRBV5-4 and TRBJ1-1, reads ETGVTQSPTHLIKTRGQQVTLRCSSQSGHNTVSWYQQALGQGPQFIFQYYREEENGRGNFPPRFSGLQFPNYSSELNVNALELDDSALYLCASSFSPGNTEAFFGQGTRLTVV.

This chain connects TRBV7-8 to TRBJ1-1; TRBD1 might be the D (5 bases). Trimming stripped 7 bases from V and 1 base from J, with 13 bases between. CDR3 length equals 14 residues. CDR1 is SGHVS and CDR2 is FQNEAQ in the germline V gene. CDR3 nucleotides: TGTGCCAGCAACCTCATAGGGGAGAACACTGAAGCTTTCTTT. Its translation is CASNLIGENTEAFF.

The gene calls are TRBV6-2 or TRBV6-3 and TRBJ1-1; 7 bases line up with TRBD1. The CDR3 extends over 16 amino acids. The germline CDR1 and CDR2 sequences are MNHEY and SVGEGT. The J segment lost 5 bases and the V segment lost 3 bases, leaving 12 bases of the junction unmatched. DNA for the CDR3: TGTGCCAGCAGTTATGTTCGGGGGTCAGGGGGGACTGAAGCTTTCTTT. It yields the protein CASSYVRGSGGTEAFF.

The rearrangement joins TRBV9 to TRBJ2-3; D is possibly TRBD2 (6 bases). The germline gives CDR1 SGDLS, CDR2 YYNGEE. This CDR3 has 15 amino acids. Trimming cost V 0 bases and J 3 bases, with 11 bases left between them. The CDR3 nucleotides are TGTGCCAGCAGCGTAGAAGGGACTCGGACAGATACGCAGTATTTT. Its protein is CASSVEGTRTDTQYF.

V usage is TRBV3-1 (or the pseudogene TRBV3-2) and J usage is TRBJ1-2; 12 positions match TRBD1. Germline assignment: CDR1 LGHDT and CDR2 YNNKEL (reference sequence). After removal of 5 bases from V and 3 bases from J, the junction contained 4 bases not matched to a gene. The CDR3 is 15 amino acids. The CDR3 coding sequence is TGTGCCAGCAGCTCCGGGACAGGGGGCGACTATGGCTACACCTTC. Its protein product is CASSSGTGGDYGYTF.

The chain carries TRBV4-2 and TRBJ2-3, with D tentatively TRBD2 (7 bases). From germline, CDR1 is LGHNA and CDR2 YNFKEQ. The V end was cut by 0 bases, the J end by 4 bases, with 17 bases between. This CDR3 comprises 17 residues. CDR3 sequence (DNA): TGTGCCAGCAGCCAAGAAGCAACGGGGGGCCGGGCAGATACGCAGTATTTT. It specifies CASSQEATGGRADTQYF.

This chain uses TRBV27 with TRBJ2-5; D is unresolved. Trimming pared 3 bases from V and 5 bases from J, leaving 13 bases between. CDR3 length: 14 residues. CDR1 and CDR2 from the germline V gene are MNHEY and SMNVEV (reference sequence). CDR3 nucleotides: TGTGCCAGCAGTTTCTCTCCCACGAGGGAGACCCAGTACTTC. This translates into CASSFSPTRETQYF.

This clone was seen a single time. This chain connects TRBV5-1 to TRBJ1-1; TRBD1 matches 10 bases. CDR3 length: 16 amino acids. Germline V gene data show CDR1 as SGHRS and CDR2 as YFSETQ. Losses at the gene ends were 2 bases for V and 5 bases for J; bases not matched to a gene: 9. CDR3 amino acids: CASSLRQGARGTEAFF. CDR3 DNA sequence: TGCGCCAGCAGCTTACGACAGGGGGCGCGAGGTACTGAAGCTTTCTTT.

This chain uses TRBV6-5 with TRBJ1-2, with 10 bases identical to TRBD1. The CDR3 loop spans 14 amino acids. J was trimmed by 4 bases and V by 6 bases; bases with no gene match: 5. CDR1 MNHEY and CDR2 SVGAGI come from the germline V gene. CDR3 sequence (DNA): TGTGCCAGCAGACCGGGACAGGGGAGCTATGGCTACACCTTC. Its translation is CASRPGQGSYGYTF.

The chain recombines TRBV9 with TRBJ2-7, with a tentative D call TRBD1 (6 bases). The CDR3 loop spans 15 amino acids. V was trimmed by 4 bases and J by 3 bases, leaving 17 bases between them. The germline gives CDR1 SGDLS, CDR2 YYNGEE. CDR3 amino acids: CASSPQSGTYYEQYF. CDR3 sequence (DNA): TGTGCCAGCAGCCCACAATCCGGGACATACTACGAGCAGTACTTC.

The chain is built from TRBV30 and TRBJ1-4, with D perhaps TRBD1 (6 bases). Per the germline V gene, CDR1 is GTSNPN and CDR2 is SVGIG (reference sequence). Trimming cost V 1 base and J 11 bases, with 8 bases left between them. CDR3 length equals 11 residues. CDR3 region: CAWSDRGKLFF. The CDR3 DNA reads TGTGCCTGGAGTGATAGGGGGAAACTGTTTTTT.

This clone was seen once. This chain joins TRBV5-4 and TRBJ2-1; 8 positions match TRBD1. Germline-derived CDR1 and CDR2 are SGHNT and YYREEE (reference sequence). With 3 bases clipped from V and 4 bases from J, the junction kept 6 bases outside the gene matches. The CDR3 has 15 residues. The CDR3 DNA reads as TGTGCCAGCAGCTCTGGACAGGGAAGGTACAATGAGCAGTTCTTC. The encoded protein is CASSSGQGRYNEQFF.

The chain links TRBV19 to TRBJ2-1; the match to TRBD2 covers 12 bases. CDR1 LNHDA and CDR2 SQIVND come from the germline V gene (reference sequence). The CDR3 runs to 13 residues. Unmatched junction bases numbered 6, after V lost 7 bases and J lost 11 bases. The CDR3, as DNA: TGTGCCAGTACACTAGCGGGGGGAAGTCAGCAGTTCTTC. Translation: CASTLAGGSQQFF. Supplemented by reference TRBV19 and TRBJ2-1, the full variable domain reads DGGITQSPKYLFRKEGQNVTLSCEQNLNHDAMYWYRQDPGQGLRLIYYSQIVNDFQKGDIAEGYSVSREKKESFPLTVTSAQKNPTAFYLCASTLAGGSQQFFGPGTRLTVL.

The chain combines TRBV24-1 with TRBJ2-1; 16 positions agree with TRBD2. The CDR3 spans 15 residues. V dropped 4 bases and J dropped 8; count of bases not matched to a gene: 1. Germline lookup yields CDR1 KGHDR and CDR2 SFDVKD. Here the CDR3 reads CATSEGLAGGHEQFF. CDR3 bases: TGTGCCACCAGTGAGGGACTAGCGGGGGGGCATGAGCAGTTCTTC.